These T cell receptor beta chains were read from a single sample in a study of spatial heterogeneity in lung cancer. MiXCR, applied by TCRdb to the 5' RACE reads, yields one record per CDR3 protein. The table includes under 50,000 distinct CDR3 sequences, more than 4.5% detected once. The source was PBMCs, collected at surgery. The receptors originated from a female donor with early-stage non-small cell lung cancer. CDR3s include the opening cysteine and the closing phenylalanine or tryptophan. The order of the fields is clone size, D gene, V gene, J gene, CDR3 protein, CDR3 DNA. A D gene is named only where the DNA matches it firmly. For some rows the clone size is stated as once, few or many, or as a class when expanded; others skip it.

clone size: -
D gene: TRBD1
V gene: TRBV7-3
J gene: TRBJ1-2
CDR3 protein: CASSPQTGSNYGYTF
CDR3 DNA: TGTGCCAGCAGCCCCCAGACAGGGTCGAACTATGGCTACACCTTC

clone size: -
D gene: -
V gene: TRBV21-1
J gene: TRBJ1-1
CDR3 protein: CASSQSDTEAFF
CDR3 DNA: TGTGCCAGCAGCCAGAGTGACACTGAAGCTTTCTTT

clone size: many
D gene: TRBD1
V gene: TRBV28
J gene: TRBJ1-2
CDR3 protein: CASIDRPGGPNYGYTF
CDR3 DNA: TGTGCCAGCATCGACCGTCCAGGGGGCCCTAACTATGGCTACACCTTC

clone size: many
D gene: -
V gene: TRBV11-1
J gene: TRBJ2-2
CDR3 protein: CASSPGPTGELFF
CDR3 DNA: TGTGCCAGCAGCCCCGGACCCACCGGGGAGCTGTTTTTT

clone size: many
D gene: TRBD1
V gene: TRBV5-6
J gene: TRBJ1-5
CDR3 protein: CASSSNRGPHQPQHF
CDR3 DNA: TGTGCCAGCAGCTCCAACAGGGGTCCCCATCAGCCCCAGCATTTT

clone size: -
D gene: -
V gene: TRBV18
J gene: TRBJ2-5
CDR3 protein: CASSPTPAASQYF
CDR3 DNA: TGTGCCAGCTCACCAACCCCCGCTGCTTCCCAGTACTTC

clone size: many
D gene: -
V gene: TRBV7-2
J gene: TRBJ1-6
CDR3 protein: CASSQGSPGDNSPLHF
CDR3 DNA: TGTGCCAGCAGCCAAGGGTCCCCGGGGGATAATTCACCCCTCCACTTT

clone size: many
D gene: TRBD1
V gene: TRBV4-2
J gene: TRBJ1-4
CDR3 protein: CASSPLFLTGDTNEKLFF
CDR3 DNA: TGTGCCAGCAGCCCTCTGTTCTTAACAGGGGACACTAATGAAAAACTGTTTTTT

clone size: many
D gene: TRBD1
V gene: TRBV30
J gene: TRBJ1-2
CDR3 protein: CASRQGRNYGYTF
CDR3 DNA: TGTGCCTCCCGACAGGGGCGAAACTATGGCTACACCTTC

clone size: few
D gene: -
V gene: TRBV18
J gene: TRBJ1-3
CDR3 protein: CASSIREGNTIYF
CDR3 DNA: TGTGCCAGCTCAATCAGGGAAGGAAACACCATATATTTT

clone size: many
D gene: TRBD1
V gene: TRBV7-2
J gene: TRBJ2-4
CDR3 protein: CASSSQYRGIQYF
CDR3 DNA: TGTGCCAGCAGCTCACAATACAGGGGCATTCAGTACTTC

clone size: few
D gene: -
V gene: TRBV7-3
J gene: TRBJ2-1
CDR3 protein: CASSLMPGTVNEQFF
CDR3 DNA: TGTGCCAGCAGCTTAATGCCTGGGACTGTCAATGAGCAGTTCTTC

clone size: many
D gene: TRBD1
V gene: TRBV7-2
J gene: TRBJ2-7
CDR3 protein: CASSLNRGKPEQYF
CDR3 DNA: TGTGCCAGCAGCTTAAACAGGGGGAAGCCAGAGCAGTACTTC

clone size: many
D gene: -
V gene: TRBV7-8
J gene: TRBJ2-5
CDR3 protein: CASSPPLRELGSETQYF
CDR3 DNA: TGTGCCAGCAGTCCTCCCCTCCGAGAACTAGGATCTGAGACCCAGTACTTC

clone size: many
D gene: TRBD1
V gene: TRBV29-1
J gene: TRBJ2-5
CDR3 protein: CSAGTPLVTGVYQETQYF
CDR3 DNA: TGCAGCGCCGGAACTCCTTTGGTGACAGGGGTATACCAAGAGACCCAGTACTTC